The 9 T cell receptor beta chains below all came from one sample that was sequenced in a study of beta chain features in type 1 diabetes. Of the isolated RNA, all was reverse transcribed, and so the sequenced material was expressed TCRB transcripts. Clones were sequenced by immunoSEQ multiplex PCR, and TCRdb holds only the in-frame ones, with some missing. The data contain roughly 150,000 clones, 7.8% of them singletons. Their antigen targets remain unknown. Study-wide points: Moderate yet significant TCRB CDR3 shortening was seen in Type 1 diabetes patients in all four CD4+ subsets.

Sequencing input: central memory CD4+ T cells from blood. These receptor sequences come from a woman aged 40 to 50 with type 1 diabetes.

J is TRBJ2-4 and V is TRBV11-2; TRBD2 matches 7 bases. The V and J ends lost 2 bases and 3 bases, in that order; junction bases with no gene match: 10. The CDR3 is made up of 17 amino acids. The V gene's germline CDR1 is SGHAT and CDR2 FQNNGV. CDR3 DNA: TGTGCCAGCAGCTTAACTAGCGTGGGCGGCGGCAAAAACATTCAGTACTTC. This sequence encodes CASSLTSVGGGKNIQYF.

This chain links TRBV5-4 with TRBJ2-2, with a possible D match to TRBD1 (6 bases). The CDR3 totals 16 residues. Trimming stripped 2 bases from V and 1 base from J, with 12 bases between. CDR1 SGHNT and CDR2 YYREEE come from the germline V gene (reference sequence). The CDR3 sequence: CASSFPSTGNTGELFF. CDR3 in DNA: TGTGCCAGCAGCTTCCCCTCGACAGGGAACACCGGGGAGCTGTTTTTT.

The J gene is TRBJ2-1, the V gene TRBV7-2; TRBD1 matches at 7 bases. The CDR3 spans 14 residues. J was trimmed by 5 bases and V by 5 bases; bases with no gene match: 6. Germline V gene data show CDR1 as SGHTA and CDR2 as FQGNSA. In nucleotides, the CDR3 is TGTGCCAGCAGCAAGGGACAGTTTAACAATGAGCAGTTCTTC. Translation gives CASSKGQFNNEQFF.

The rearrangement uses TRBV7-9 and TRBJ2-1; 11 bases align to TRBD2. This CDR3 spans 14 amino acids. Losses at the gene ends were 3 bases for V and 14 bases for J; bases not matched to a gene: 9. Germline V gene lookup returns CDR1 SEHNR and CDR2 FQNEAQ (reference sequence). As DNA, the CDR3 is TGTGCCAGCAGCTTTGTAACTAGCGGGAGAGAAGAGTTCTTC. It specifies CASSFVTSGREEFF.

Of note for this clone: Within the sample, other DNA sequences also encode this same CDR3. CDR3 sequence (DNA): TGTGCCAGCAGCGACAGGGGGAACTATGGCTACACCTTC. This translates into CASSDRGNYGYTF. This chain joins TRBV2 and TRBJ1-2; 9 nucleotides agree with TRBD1. The CDR3 covers 13 residues. Germline CDR1 reads SNHLY; CDR2 reads FYNNEI. After removal of 6 bases from V and 2 bases from J, the junction contained 1 base not matched to a gene.

This clone was counted a few times. This rearrangement joins TRBV28 to TRBJ1-2; a weak D match, TRBD1 (5 bases). This CDR3 comprises 13 residues. V was shortened by 6 bases and J by 8 bases, with 16 bases between the two germline ends. The germline V gene encodes CDR1 MDHEN and CDR2 SYDVKM. The DNA for the CDR3 is TGTGCCAGCAGAACAGAAGCAGGGAGGGGCTACACCTTC. The encoded protein is CASRTEAGRGYTF.

The rearrangement links TRBV29-1 to TRBJ1-1; 7 bases fit TRBD1. Germline CDR1 and CDR2: SQVTM and ANQGSEA. CDR3 length equals 14 residues. With V trimmed by 3 bases and J by 1 base, 5 bases remained unmatched. The DNA for the CDR3 is TGCAGCGTTGAGAGGGGGCTAAAGAACACTGAAGCTTTCTTT. It yields the protein CSVERGLKNTEAFF.

The chain links TRBV7-3 to TRBJ2-2, with D maybe TRBD1 (6 bases). V was clipped by 6 bases and J by 6 bases, with 17 bases between them. The V gene's germline CDR1 is SGHTA and CDR2 FQGTGA. The length of the CDR3 is 15 residues. CDR3 nucleotides: TGTGCCAGCAGTCCCCAGGGGCGCAGGTCCGGGGAGCTGTTTTTT. It yields the protein CASSPQGRRSGELFF.

This clone was seen more than once but under ten times. The chain carries TRBV7-9 and TRBJ2-3; no clear D. Germline assignment: CDR1 SEHNR and CDR2 FQNEAQ (reference sequence). V gave up 1 base and J gave up 0 bases, with 5 bases separating them. The CDR3 totals 14 residues. For the CDR3, the DNA is TGTGCCAGCAGCTTAGTCAGTAGCACAGATACGCAGTATTTT. Its protein product is CASSLVSSTDTQYF. The entire variable domain, with the rest obtained from reference TRBV7-9 and TRBJ2-3, is as follows: DTGVSQNPRHKITKRGQNVTFRCDPISEHNRLYWYRQTLGQGPEFLTYFQNEAQLEKSRLLSDRFSAERPKGSFSTLEIQRTEQGDSAMYLCASSLVSSTDTQYFGPGTRLTVL.